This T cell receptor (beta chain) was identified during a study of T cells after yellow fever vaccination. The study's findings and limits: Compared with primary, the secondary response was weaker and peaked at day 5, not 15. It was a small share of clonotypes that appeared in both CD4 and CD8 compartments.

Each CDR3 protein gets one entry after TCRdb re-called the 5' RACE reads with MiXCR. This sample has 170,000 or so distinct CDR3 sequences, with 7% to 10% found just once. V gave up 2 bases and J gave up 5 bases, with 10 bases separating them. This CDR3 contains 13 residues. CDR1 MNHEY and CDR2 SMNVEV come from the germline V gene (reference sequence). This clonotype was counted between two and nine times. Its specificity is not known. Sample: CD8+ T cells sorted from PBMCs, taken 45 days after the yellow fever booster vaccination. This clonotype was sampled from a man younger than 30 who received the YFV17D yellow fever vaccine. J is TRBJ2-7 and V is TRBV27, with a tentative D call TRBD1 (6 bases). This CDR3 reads CASSLNRVHEQYF. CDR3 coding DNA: TGTGCCAGCAGTTTAAACAGGGTGCACGAGCAGTACTTC.